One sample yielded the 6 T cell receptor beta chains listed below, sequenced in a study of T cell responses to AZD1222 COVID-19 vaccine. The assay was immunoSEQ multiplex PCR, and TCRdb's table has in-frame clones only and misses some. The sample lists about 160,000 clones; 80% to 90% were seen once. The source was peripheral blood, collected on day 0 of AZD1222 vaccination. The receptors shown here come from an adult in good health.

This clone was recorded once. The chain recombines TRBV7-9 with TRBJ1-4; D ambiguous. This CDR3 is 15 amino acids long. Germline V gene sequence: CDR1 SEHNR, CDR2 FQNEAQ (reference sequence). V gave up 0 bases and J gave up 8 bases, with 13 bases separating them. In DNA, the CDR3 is TGTGCCAGCAGCTTAGCGCTGGGGTTAGGCGAAAAACTGTTTTTT. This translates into CASSLALGLGEKLFF. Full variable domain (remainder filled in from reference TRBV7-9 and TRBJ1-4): DTGVSQNPRHKITKRGQNVTFRCDPISEHNRLYWYRQTLGQGPEFLTYFQNEAQLEKSRLLSDRFSAERPKGSFSTLEIQRTEQGDSAMYLCASSLALGLGEKLFFGSGTQLSVL.

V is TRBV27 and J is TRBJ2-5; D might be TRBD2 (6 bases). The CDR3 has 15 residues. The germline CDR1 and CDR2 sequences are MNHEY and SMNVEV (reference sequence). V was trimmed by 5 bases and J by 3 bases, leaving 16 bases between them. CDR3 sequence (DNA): TGTGCCAGCAGTCCCGCGGGGCCGACCAAAGAGACCCAGTACTTC. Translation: CASSPAGPTKETQYF.

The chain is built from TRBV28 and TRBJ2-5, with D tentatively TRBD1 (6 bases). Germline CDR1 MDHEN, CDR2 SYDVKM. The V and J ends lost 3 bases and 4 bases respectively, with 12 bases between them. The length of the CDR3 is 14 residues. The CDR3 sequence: CASSLARGRETQYF. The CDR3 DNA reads TGTGCCAGCAGTTTGGCCAGGGGCCGAGAGACCCAGTACTTC.

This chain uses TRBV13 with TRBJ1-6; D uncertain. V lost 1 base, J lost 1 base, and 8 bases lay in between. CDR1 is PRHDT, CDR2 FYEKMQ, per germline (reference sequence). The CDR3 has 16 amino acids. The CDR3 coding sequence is TGTGCCAGCAGCTTAGTGCCGGGGTCCTATAATTCACCCCTCCACTTT. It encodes CASSLVPGSYNSPLHF.

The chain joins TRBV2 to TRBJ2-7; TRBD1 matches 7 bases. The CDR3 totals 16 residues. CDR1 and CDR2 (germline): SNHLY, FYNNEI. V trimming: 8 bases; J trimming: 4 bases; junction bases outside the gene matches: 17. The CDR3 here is CASPPSTGTVIYEQYV. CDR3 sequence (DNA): TGTGCCAGCCCTCCTTCGACAGGGACCGTAATTTACGAGCAGTACGTC.

CDR3: CASSQGDRVMGGYTF. DNA of the CDR3: TGCGCCAGCAGCCAAGGAGACAGGGTTATGGGGGGCTACACCTTC. The chain recombines TRBV4-1 with TRBJ1-2, with 7 bases aligning to TRBD1. CDR3 length equals 15 residues. V trimming: 1 base; J trimming: 8 bases; junction bases outside the gene matches: 10. Germline V gene data show CDR1 as MGHRA and CDR2 as YSYEKL.